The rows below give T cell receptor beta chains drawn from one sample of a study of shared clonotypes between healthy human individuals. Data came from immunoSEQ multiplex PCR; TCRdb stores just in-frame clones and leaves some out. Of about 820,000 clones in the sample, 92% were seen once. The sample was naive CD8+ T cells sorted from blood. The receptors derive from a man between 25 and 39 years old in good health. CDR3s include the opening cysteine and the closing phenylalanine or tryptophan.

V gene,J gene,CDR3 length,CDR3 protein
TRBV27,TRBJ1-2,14,CASSLNVGVYGYTF
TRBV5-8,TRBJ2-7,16,CASSLAWADAGYEQYF
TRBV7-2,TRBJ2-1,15,CASSLGLAGGAEQFF
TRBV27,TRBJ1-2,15,CASSPMPAGRPSYTF
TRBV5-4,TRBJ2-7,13,CASSSGEGYEQYF
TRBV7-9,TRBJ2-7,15,CASSYRTSGSYEQYF
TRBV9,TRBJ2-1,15,CASSPGLAGVDEQFF
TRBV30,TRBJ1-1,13,CAWSVMVNTEAFF
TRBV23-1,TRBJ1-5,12,CASSQRNQPQHF
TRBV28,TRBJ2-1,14,CASCRVRGYNEQFF
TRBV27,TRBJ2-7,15,CASSPRTSGRGEQYF
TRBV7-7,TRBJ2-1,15,CASSPSWTVYNEQFF
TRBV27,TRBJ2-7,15,CASSPAGTPTYEQYF
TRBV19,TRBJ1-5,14,CASSLWDNNQPQHF
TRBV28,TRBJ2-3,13,CASSFSITDTQYF
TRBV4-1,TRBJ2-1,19,CASSQERPPSGPNYNEQFF
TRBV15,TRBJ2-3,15,CATSRVFHREDTQYF
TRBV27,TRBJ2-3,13,CASSTRVSDTQYF
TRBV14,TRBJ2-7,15,CASSQGTGLTYEQYF
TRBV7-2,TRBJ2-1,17,CASSLAGTWSSYNEQFF
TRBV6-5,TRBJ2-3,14,CASSYEIVSGAQYF
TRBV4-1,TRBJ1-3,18,CASSQDRARDRIGNTIYF
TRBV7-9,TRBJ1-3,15,CASSPRQGAWNTIYF
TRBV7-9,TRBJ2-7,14,CASSSRQGLAEQYF
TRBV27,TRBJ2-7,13,CASSPGASYEQYF
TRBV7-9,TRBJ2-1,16,CASSQRLAGGRNEQFF